This paragraph reports one TCR beta chain. The target of this receptor is not known. Base qualities are not at hand, and no much larger clone is one base apart. This entry comes from a study of T-cell reconstitution after alpha-beta-depleted transplantation in children (dated by TCRdb to about 2016). Concerning the study at large: Using TCR repertoire profiling, the study quantitatively followed how T-cell immune reconstitution unfolded in children after TCRalphabeta/CD19-depleted allogeneic hematopoietic cell transplantation.

CDR1 and CDR2, per the germline V gene (reference sequence), are LGHDT and YNNKEL. The CDR3 measures 15 amino acids from cysteine to phenylalanine. The retained sequence is limited to the CDR3, 45 bases, with the frame set at the first base. V loses 3 bases at its end and J loses 2 bases; junction bases beyond the gene matches: 6. The receptor library was made with PCR. The run used an Illumina HiSeq 2500. Molecular barcoding was employed in the preparation of TCR libraries, with unique molecular identifiers being used to normalize TCRbeta repertoire quantification. In-frame beta chains were kept once TCRdb had trimmed the public reads at Q25 with fastp and called clones with MiXCR. Rows with one shared CDR3 protein collapse into an entry with the most common genes and DNA. The sample table lists 400,000 to 500,000 distinct CDR3 sequences, about a tenth of them with a count of one. The top ten constitute 5% to 6.5% of the sample.

This chain joins TRBV3-1 to TRBJ2-7; TRBD2 fits 8 bases in the junction. The clonotype was recovered from a human donor who donated a stem cell graft to a child with acute myeloid leukemia. Sequencing was performed on PBMCs from the stem cell graft donor, taken from the stem cell graft. The CDR3 region reads CASSHNLAGPYEQYF. The base sequence is TGTGCCAGCAGCCATAATTTAGCGGGGCCCTACGAGCAGTACTTC.